Listed here are 15 T cell receptor beta chains from one sample, sequenced in a study of cytomegalovirus exposure and HLA in healthy donors. PCR involved 60 Vbeta and 13 Jbeta primers. The data were produced by immunoSEQ multiplex PCR, yet TCRdb's version contains in-frame clones alone and is incomplete. The profile shows under 150,000 clones, roughly 67% of them singletons. Sequenced sample: PBMCs. The receptors stem from a young man in good health and CMV-seropositive.

The chain is built from TRBV10-3 and TRBJ2-7; 7 bases match TRBD2. J was trimmed by 0 bases and V by 3 bases; bases with no gene match: 2. CDR3 size: 14 residues. Looked up from germline, CDR1 is ENHRY and CDR2 is SYGVKD. The CDR3 DNA sequence: TGTGCCATCAGTGAAGCGGGGAGCTCCTACGAGCAGTACTTC. As protein: CAISEAGSSYEQYF.

V gene TRBV2 combines with J gene TRBJ2-1; TRBD1 aligns across 9 bases. Germline V gene lookup returns CDR1 SNHLY and CDR2 FYNNEI. Trimming at V came to 7 bases and at J to 4 bases, leaving 8 bases not matched to a gene. This CDR3 comprises 15 residues. The CDR3 DNA reads TGTGCCAGCACCCCGGGACAGGGTTCATACAATGAGCAGTTCTTC. Translating it yields CASTPGQGSYNEQFF.

This sequence joins TRBV30 and TRBJ1-1, with a weak D call TRBD1 (5 bases). Germline V CDR1 and CDR2: GTSNPN, SVGIG (reference sequence). The CDR3 length is 13 residues. The germline V and J ends were trimmed by 4 bases and 4 bases, with 13 bases remaining between them. The CDR3 spells CAWKRGWGTEAFF. In DNA form, the CDR3 reads TGTGCCTGGAAAAGGGGTTGGGGCACTGAAGCTTTCTTT.

V and J are TRBV4-1 and TRBJ1-5; D is perhaps TRBD1 (5 bases). From germline, CDR1 is MGHRA and CDR2 YSYEKL. CDR3 size: 17 residues. V lost 0 bases and J 4 bases, leaving 16 bases between the germline ends. CDR3 loop: CASSQEGLGAQNQPQHF. Here the CDR3 DNA reads TGCGCCAGCAGCCAAGAGGGGCTAGGGGCCCAAAATCAGCCCCAGCATTTT.

The chain links TRBV28 to TRBJ1-2; 7 bases are shared with TRBD1. The CDR3 extends over 17 amino acids. The ends lost 4 bases at V and 3 bases at J; junction bases unmatched: 14. CDR1 MDHEN and CDR2 SYDVKM come from the germline V gene. CDR3 coding DNA: TGTGCCAGCAGTTCATACCTAAGCCCTACAGGGGACTATGGCTACACCTTC. Translation: CASSSYLSPTGDYGYTF.

The chain carries TRBV5-4 and TRBJ1-1; 7 bases fit TRBD1. Germline assignment: CDR1 SGHNT and CDR2 YYREEE (reference sequence). The V and J ends lost 0 bases and 1 base, in that order; junction bases with no gene match: 3. The CDR3 is made up of 15 amino acids. The CDR3 nucleotides are TGTGCCAGCAGCTTGGGGGGACAGTCGAACACTGAAGCTTTCTTT. Translating gives CASSLGGQSNTEAFF.

The chain couples TRBV25-1 to TRBJ2-5; 10 nucleotides agree with TRBD1. After removal of 6 bases from V and 2 bases from J, the junction contained 0 bases not matched to a gene. This CDR3 is built from 13 residues. Looked up from germline, CDR1 is MGHDK and CDR2 is SYGVNS. The CDR3 DNA is TGTGCCAGCAGGGGACAGGGGCAAGAGACCCAGTACTTC. Translated, it gives CASRGQGQETQYF. The entire variable domain, with the rest obtained from reference TRBV25-1 and TRBJ2-5, is as follows: EADIYQTPRYLVIGTGKKITLECSQTMGHDKMYWYQQDPGMELHLIHYSYGVNSTEKGDLSSESTVSRIRTEHFPLTLESARPSHTSQYLCASRGQGQETQYFGPGTRLLVL.

This clone was seen a few times. This chain connects TRBV28 to TRBJ1-6; TRBD1 matches 7 bases. Germline CDR1 is MDHEN and CDR2 is SYDVKM. J gave up 7 bases and V 6 bases, and 12 bases lay outside the gene matches. The CDR3 sequence is 16 residues long. The CDR3 spells CASSSAVTGSNSPLHF. The CDR3 nucleotides are TGTGCCAGCAGCTCCGCCGTGACAGGGTCAAATTCACCCCTCCACTTT.

The genes are TRBV11-2 and TRBJ2-7; unclear D gene. Germline CDR1 reads SGHAT; CDR2 reads FQNNGV. V shed 5 bases and J shed 3 bases, with 8 bases lying between them. This CDR3 contains 12 residues. The DNA for the CDR3 is TGTGCCAGCAGCCCAGAGGTCTACGAGCAGTACTTC. It translates to CASSPEVYEQYF.

CDR3 in DNA: TGTGCCATCAGTGAATTGGCAGGGATGAAGCAGCCCCAGCATTTT. Amino acids: CAISELAGMKQPQHF. The chain carries TRBV10-3 and TRBJ1-5; a possible D gene is TRBD1 (5 bases). This CDR3 has 15 amino acids. CDR1 and CDR2 (germline): ENHRY, SYGVKD. Trimming removed 3 bases from V and 7 bases from J, with 16 bases in between.

This clone was observed a handful of times. The J gene is TRBJ2-7, the V gene TRBV6-5; the D gene is possibly TRBD1 (5 bases). Trimming removed 2 bases from V and 3 bases from J, with 14 bases in between. The CDR3 runs to 15 residues. Germline V gives CDR1 MNHEY, CDR2 SVGAGI. CDR3 sequence: CASSYGLGASYEQYF. DNA for the CDR3: TGTGCCAGCAGTTACGGGCTAGGGGCAAGCTACGAGCAGTACTTC.

The table lists this clone with a few counts. J is TRBJ1-5 and V is TRBV7-9; no clear D. Per germline, CDR1 SEHNR and CDR2 FQNEAQ (reference sequence). The CDR3 is made up of 17 amino acids. Between the trimmed V and J ends, which lost 1 base and 2 bases, there was a span of 15 bases. This CDR3 is CASSLGVDFVGNQPQHF. The CDR3 nucleotides read TGTGCCAGCAGCTTAGGGGTGGACTTTGTGGGCAATCAGCCCCAGCATTTT.

The gene calls are TRBV18 and TRBJ2-5; D is perhaps TRBD1 (5 bases). The CDR3 has 14 residues. The V end was cut by 2 bases, the J end by 5 bases, with 12 bases between. Germline lookup yields CDR1 KGHSH and CDR2 LQKENI. The CDR3 loop reads CASSPVDKGETQYF. The CDR3 nucleotides read TGTGCCAGCTCACCAGTGGACAAGGGGGAGACCCAGTACTTC.

The chain has TRBV7-6 and TRBJ2-3; 9 nucleotides match TRBD1. The germline V gene encodes CDR1 SGHVS and CDR2 FNYEAQ. The CDR3 is made up of 14 amino acids. V gave up 5 bases and J gave up 3 bases; unmatched junction bases: 3. Written as DNA, the CDR3 is TGTGCCAGCAGCAGAGGACAGGGGACAGATACGCAGTATTTT. Translation: CASSRGQGTDTQYF.

The rearrangement links TRBV2 to TRBJ1-5; D is perhaps TRBD1 (6 bases). V was trimmed by 1 base and J by 5 bases, leaving 12 bases between them. Per germline, CDR1 SNHLY and CDR2 FYNNEI. The CDR3 sequence is 15 residues long. CDR3 DNA sequence: TGTGCCAGCAGTGAAGTTTTAGGGGGTCATCAGCCCCAGCATTTT. Translating gives CASSEVLGGHQPQHF.